A selection of T cell receptor beta chains follows, all from one sample in a study of blood T cell repertoires in COVID-19. The method was immunoSEQ multiplex PCR; TCRdb's version includes in-frame clones alone and lacks a portion of them. The table lists 270,000 or so clones, under 90% of them singletons, with about 2.9% in the top ten. Sequenced sample: peripheral blood. The receptors derive from a woman aged 55-75 years with active or convalescent COVID-19. The CDR3 runs from the conserved cysteine through the conserved F or W. D genes are given only for firm matches. Rows give clone size only sometimes, using once, few, many, or a class for an expanded clone.

len: 14; d_gene: .; v_gene: TRBV10-3; abundance: .; j_gene: TRBJ1-4; CDR3nt: TGTGCCATCAGTGGAGACAATAGTTTTGAAAAACTGTTTTTT; CDR3aa: CAISGDNSFEKLFF
len: 18; d_gene: TRBD2; v_gene: TRBV7-2; abundance: .; j_gene: TRBJ2-5; CDR3nt: TGTGCCAGCAGCATACGGACTAGCGGGGGGGCCTCACAAGAGACCCAGTACTTC; CDR3aa: CASSIRTSGGASQETQYF
len: 15; d_gene: .; v_gene: TRBV6-5; abundance: .; j_gene: TRBJ2-7; CDR3nt: TGTGCCAGCAGTCCTACCCACCCCATCGCGGACGAGCAGTACTTC; CDR3aa: CASSPTHPIADEQYF
len: 14; d_gene: TRBD2; v_gene: TRBV29-1; abundance: .; j_gene: TRBJ2-3; CDR3nt: TGCAGCGTTGTGGTGGGGGGGATCACAGATACGCAGTATTTT; CDR3aa: CSVVVGGITDTQYF
len: 15; d_gene: .; v_gene: TRBV30; abundance: once; j_gene: TRBJ1-1; CDR3nt: TGTGCCTGGAGTGTAAGGCGCGGGGATAACACTGAAGCTTTCTTT; CDR3aa: CAWSVRRGDNTEAFF
len: 15; d_gene: TRBD1; v_gene: TRBV19; abundance: .; j_gene: TRBJ2-3; CDR3nt: TGTGCCAGTAGACGACGACAGGGCGGGACAGATACGCAGTATTTT; CDR3aa: CASRRRQGGTDTQYF
len: 17; d_gene: TRBD2; v_gene: TRBV7-3; abundance: .; j_gene: TRBJ2-3; CDR3nt: TGTGCCAGCAGCCCAAGAGGAGGACTAGCTGTCGTGGATACGCAGTATTTT; CDR3aa: CASSPRGGLAVVDTQYF
len: 14; d_gene: .; v_gene: TRBV25-1; abundance: .; j_gene: TRBJ2-7; CDR3nt: TGTGCCAGCAGTGACAGGTGGTCTAGCGACGAGCAGTACTTC; CDR3aa: CASSDRWSSDEQYF
len: 15; d_gene: .; v_gene: TRBV2; abundance: .; j_gene: TRBJ2-3; CDR3nt: TGTGCCAGCAGTGAGACACCTTCCTTCACAGATACGCAGTATTTT; CDR3aa: CASSETPSFTDTQYF
len: 17; d_gene: .; v_gene: TRBV13; abundance: once; j_gene: TRBJ2-7; CDR3nt: TGTGCCAGCAGCTTAACGTCCTGGCCCGCCCGATCCTACGAGCAGTACTTC; CDR3aa: CASSLTSWPARSYEQYF
len: 15; d_gene: .; v_gene: TRBV5-4; abundance: few; j_gene: TRBJ1-2; CDR3nt: TGTGCCAGCAGCTTGGCCCGGCAGGGGAACTATGGCTACACCTTC; CDR3aa: CASSLARQGNYGYTF
len: 15; d_gene: .; v_gene: TRBV21-1; abundance: .; j_gene: TRBJ1-1; CDR3nt: TGTGCCAGCAGCAAAGTCGCGGGTCTGAACACTGAAGCTTTCTTT; CDR3aa: CASSKVAGLNTEAFF
len: 21; d_gene: TRBD2; v_gene: TRBV7-8; abundance: .; j_gene: TRBJ2-3; CDR3nt: TGTGCCAGCAGCACACCTCGGGGACTAGCGGGGGGTATAACTAGCACAGATACGCAGTATTTT; CDR3aa: CASSTPRGLAGGITSTDTQYF
len: 15; d_gene: TRBD1; v_gene: TRBV6-5; abundance: few; j_gene: TRBJ1-5; CDR3nt: TGTGCCAGCAGTCCCGGGACAGGGGGCGATCAGCCCCAGCATTTT; CDR3aa: CASSPGTGGDQPQHF
len: 13; d_gene: .; v_gene: TRBV5-1; abundance: .; j_gene: TRBJ1-2; CDR3nt: TGCGCCAGCAGCTTGCAACAGAACTATGGCTACACCTTC; CDR3aa: CASSLQQNYGYTF
len: 15; d_gene: .; v_gene: TRBV10-1; abundance: few; j_gene: TRBJ2-1; CDR3nt: TGCGCCAGCAGCCCGGGGGAGCTCTCCTACAATGAGCAGTTCTTC; CDR3aa: CASSPGELSYNEQFF
len: 13; d_gene: .; v_gene: TRBV12-3/TRBV12-4; abundance: once; j_gene: TRBJ1-5; CDR3nt: TGTGCCAGCAGTTTAGATTCGGATCAGCCCCAGCATTTT; CDR3aa: CASSLDSDQPQHF
len: 14; d_gene: TRBD1; v_gene: TRBV3-1/TRBV3-2; abundance: few; j_gene: TRBJ2-1; CDR3nt: TGTGCCAGCAGCCTCATTCAACAGGGGAATGAGCAGTTCTTC; CDR3aa: CASSLIQQGNEQFF
len: 13; d_gene: .; v_gene: TRBV30; abundance: .; j_gene: TRBJ1-5; CDR3nt: TGTGCCTGGAGTACCAGGGACAATCAGCCCCAGCATTTT; CDR3aa: CAWSTRDNQPQHF
len: 17; d_gene: .; v_gene: TRBV7-2; abundance: few; j_gene: TRBJ1-2; CDR3nt: TGTGCCAGCAGTCGCCAAGGAGGACTCTCGGGAACCTATGGCTACACCTTC; CDR3aa: CASSRQGGLSGTYGYTF